This TCR beta chain was found in a study of T cells in localized non-small cell lung cancer (TCRdb year 2020). Notes on the research overall: The study examined T cell repertoires in a few hundred patients with early-stage NSCLC and compared tumors with uninvolved tumor-adjacent lungs. All 220 or so NSCLC patients in the cohort were treatment-naive and had localized lung tumors that were resected. Of the NSCLC patients, 129 were male and about a hundred were female, and the mean age was approximately 69 years.

TCR beta CDR3 regions were sequenced from DNA using the immunoSEQ Assay. As for the authors' bioinformatics: T cell density was computed as TCR beta template counts normalized to usable DNA estimated by amplifying housekeeping genes. Using the preseqR package, richness was estimated by extrapolating to 120,000 templates for tissue samples and 400,000 templates for PBMC samples. Clonality was calculated as one minus Pielou's evenness. Tissue-enriched TCRs were identified by differential abundance testing using productive amino-acid clonotypes, minimum total count 5 and alpha 0.1. The Jaccard Index and the Morisita Overlap Index were used to measure repertoire overlap between compartments. TCR beta CDR3s were clustered by GLIPH together with public tetramer-defined viral CDR3s, and at least three viral sequences plus V-gene enrichment were required for viral motifs. TCRdb holds this immuneACCESS table with in-frame rearrangements only. Some clones are missing; in checked studies, unresolved V genes explain under half, and the rest has no known cause. The V and J calls and clone size were taken over from that table, and D and trimming were inferred from the DNA. The sample table lists about 27,000 clones, around four fifths of them with a count of one. Roughly 4% of the sample belongs to the ten largest clones.

The V and J ends are trimmed by 2 bases and 8 bases, leaving 9 bases between them. The germline V gene (reference sequence) gives CDR1 as DFQATT and CDR2 as SNEGSKA. Including cysteine and phenylalanine, the CDR3 has 11 amino acids. The sequence is cut down to CDR3 DNA, 33 bases in frame from base 1. About this clone itself: The antigen it binds to is not known. One base away there is no much larger clone; base qualities are not given.

At diagnosis, peripheral blood, uninvolved tumor-adjacent lung and tumor were collected and stored as a combination of fresh-frozen and FFPE material. Blood samples were analyzed as peripheral blood mononuclear cells for TCR repertoire profiling. On the study overall, not on this receptor specifically: Because multi-region sequencing of the tumors was not done, intratumor heterogeneity could not be ruled out. Higher blood T cell density associated with longer overall survival, while higher adjacent-lung clonality associated with shorter survival. A median of approximately 55 of the top 100 tumor clones were detected in paired uninvolved adjacent lung, and some 30 of these tumor clones were also found among the top 100 clones of the paired uninvolved adjacent lung. The highest T cell clonality was observed in uninvolved tumor-adjacent lung, where clonality exceeded that of tumor, suggesting that antigenic responses were more focused in uninvolved tumor-adjacent lung. Because the study design was exploratory, TCR variables were selected using unadjusted p-values without false-discovery rate correction.

The chain joins TRBV20-1 to TRBJ1-2; the D gene lacks a confident call. The TCR was taken from a woman aged 35-75 years with stage I lung adenocarcinoma. This specimen consisted of peripheral blood, obtained before any cancer treatment. The nucleotide sequence is given as TGCAGTGCTAGATTAGTGGAAGGCTACACCTTC. Its translation is CSARLVEGYTF.